This TCR beta chain originates from a study of vaccination effects on CD4 cells after COVID-19. Overall study: They grew over 1.5 million PBMC in each well, adding about 9.5 IU/ml IL-2 and about 9.5 ug/ml peptides. Regarding the study as a whole: Cross-reactivity with common cold coronaviruses was shown by only 1 of 255 vaccine-induced clones in healthy vaccinees.

Assay used: immunoSEQ multiplex PCR; TCRdb lists only in-frame clones, some missing. The sample consists of about 39,000 clones, more than 75% of them appearing once. Cultured cells yielded isolated CD4+ T cells after nine to ten days. The vaccine recipients had no prior SARS-CoV-2 infection, with negative nucleocapsid antibodies. With regard to this clone: Its antigen remains unidentified.

Germline loops: CDR1 KGHDR, CDR2 SFDVKD. The V end lost 2 bases, the J end lost 10 bases, and 16 bases lay between the germline ends. The CDR3 is made up of 14 amino acids. This chain uses TRBV24-1 with TRBJ1-2; D is possibly TRBD1 (5 bases). The sequence derives from a human donor who received a COVID-19 vaccine. Specimen: CD4+ T cells from PBMCs cultured without peptide, collected before COVID-19 vaccination. The chain's CDR3 is CATSDSGHAEIYTF. CDR3 nucleotide sequence: TGTGCCACCAGTGATTCCGGACACGCCGAAATCTACACCTTC.